The next 27 T cell receptor beta chains were all read from a single sample in a study of T cell repertoires in cytomegalovirus infection. TCRdb re-called the reads through MiXCR, storing one row per CDR3 protein. The sample lists about 740,000 distinct CDR3 sequences, about 40% occurring once. The source material was PBMCs. Receptor source: a human donor in good health (CMV status not recorded). Some clones in this sample may be carry-over from other donors' samples.

V gene TRBV7-8 combines with J gene TRBJ2-7, with a tentative D call TRBD2 (5 bases). Looked up from germline, CDR1 is SGHVS and CDR2 is FQNEAQ. The CDR3 loop spans 12 amino acids. V gave up 4 bases and J gave up 9 bases, with 13 bases separating them. CDR3 sequence: CASSSSGLGQYF. CDR3 nucleotides: TGTGCCAGCAGCTCCAGCGGTCTCGGGCAGTACTTC.

The sample holds a few counts of this clonotype. This sequence joins TRBV7-8 and TRBJ2-1; D unresolved. The CDR3 is 15 amino acids. The V gene lost 1 base and the J gene lost 3 bases, with 10 bases spanning the gap. In germline, CDR1 is SGHVS, CDR2 FQNEAQ. The CDR3 region has the DNA TGTGCCAGCAGCTTAGGCGGACCCTACTACAATGAGCAGTTCTTC. Its translation is CASSLGGPYYNEQFF. Looking up the rest from reference TRBV7-8 and TRBJ2-1 gives the full variable domain: GAGVSQSPRYKVAKRGQDVALRCDPISGHVSLFWYQQALGQGPEFLTYFQNEAQLDKSGLPSDRFFAERPEGSVSTLKIQRTQQEDSAVYLCASSLGGPYYNEQFFGPGTRLTVL.

This chain uses TRBV20-1 with TRBJ2-2; 8 nucleotides align to TRBD2. CDR1 and CDR2 from the germline V gene are DFQATT and SNEGSKA (reference sequence). V gave up 0 bases and J gave up 6 bases; unmatched junction bases: 12. CDR3 length: 17 amino acids. The CDR3 sequence: CSARDRSGRGWAGELFF. In DNA, the CDR3 is TGCAGTGCTAGAGATCGAAGCGGGAGAGGATGGGCCGGGGAGCTGTTTTTT.

The CDR3 sequence: CASSSQRNRVAYTIYF. Written as DNA, the CDR3 is TGTGCCAGCAGCTCCCAGCGGAACAGGGTGGCGTACACCATATATTTT. This chain connects TRBV7-3 to TRBJ1-3, with a weak D call TRBD1 (6 bases). Trimming took 4 bases from V and 8 from J, leaving 21 bases between them. Germline V gene data show CDR1 as SGHTA and CDR2 as FQGTGA. CDR3 length equals 16 residues.

This clonotype was recorded at least ten times. The CDR3 DNA reads TGTGCCAGCAGTTCCTCCCCGGGCCCGGGGCTCAGAGGGGGCTACACCTTC. Translated: CASSSSPGPGLRGGYTF. This rearrangement joins TRBV28 to TRBJ1-2, with a weak D call TRBD1 (5 bases). Trimming stripped 4 bases from V and 8 bases from J, with 26 bases between. The germline V gene has CDR1 MDHEN and CDR2 SYDVKM. CDR3 size: 17 residues.

The genes are TRBV7-2 and TRBJ1-4; perhaps TRBD1 as D (5 bases). Trimming took off 2 bases at V and 0 bases at J, with 10 bases between the two ends. Germline V CDR1 and CDR2: SGHTA, FQGNSA. This CDR3 spans 16 amino acids. CDR3: CASSLRQIPTNEKLFF. Here the CDR3 DNA reads TGTGCCAGCAGCTTAAGACAGATACCAACTAATGAAAAACTGTTTTTT.

This chain connects TRBV2 to TRBJ2-7; 8 nucleotides align to TRBD1. This CDR3 comprises 14 residues. J lost 3 bases, V lost 6 bases, and 7 bases had no gene match. The V gene's germline CDR1 is SNHLY and CDR2 FYNNEI. DNA of the CDR3: TGTGCCAGCAGAAACCAGGGGGCCGGCTACGAGCAGTACTTC. As protein: CASRNQGAGYEQYF.

This clonotype was counted between two and nine times. The rearrangement links TRBV28 to TRBJ2-7; 12 nucleotides agree with TRBD1. This CDR3 is built from 15 residues. After removal of 4 bases from V and 4 bases from J, the junction contained 5 bases not matched to a gene. Germline V gene sequence: CDR1 MDHEN, CDR2 SYDVKM. CDR3 sequence: CASSSGTGGVYEQYF. The DNA for the CDR3 is TGTGCCAGCAGTTCCGGGACAGGGGGCGTATACGAGCAGTACTTC.

This clonotype has just a few counts. This sequence joins TRBV7-9 and TRBJ1-2, with 9 nucleotides matching TRBD1. Germline CDR1 SEHNR, CDR2 FQNEAQ (reference sequence). The CDR3 is 13 residues long. With 5 bases clipped from V and 6 bases from J, the junction kept 4 bases outside the gene matches. This chain's CDR3 is CASSPGQGNGYTF. CDR3 nucleotide sequence: TGTGCCAGCAGCCCGGGACAGGGCAATGGCTACACCTTC.

This clonotype was counted between two and nine times. The chain is built from TRBV2 and TRBJ1-2, with D unresolved. Between the trimmed V and J ends, which lost 3 bases and 4 bases, there was a span of 6 bases. Germline V gene lookup returns CDR1 SNHLY and CDR2 FYNNEI. CDR3 length: 12 residues. For the CDR3, the DNA is TGTGCCAGCAGTGATCCGGGCTATGGCTACACCTTC. It encodes CASSDPGYGYTF.

The chain carries TRBV6-5 and TRBJ2-7; possible D gene TRBD2, 6 bases. Germline loops: CDR1 MNHEY, CDR2 SVGAGI. This CDR3 has 15 residues. V gave up 4 bases and J gave up 2 bases, with 15 bases separating them. Written as DNA, the CDR3 is TGTGCCAGCAGTTCCGGGACTTATTCAACCTACGAGCAGTACTTC. Encoded protein: CASSSGTYSTYEQYF.

The chain has TRBV28 and TRBJ2-7; D may be TRBD1 (7 bases). Germline V gene sequence: CDR1 MDHEN, CDR2 SYDVKM. The CDR3 has 13 residues. In nucleotides, the CDR3 is TGTGCAGGGAGCCGCAGGGGGGCCTACGAGCAGTACTTC. Its translation is CAGSRRGAYEQYF. Supplemented by reference TRBV28 and TRBJ2-7, the full variable domain reads DVKVTQSSRYLVKRTGEKVFLECVQDMDHENMFWYRQDPGLGLRLIYFSYDVKMKEKGDIPEGYSVSREKKERFSLILESASTNQTSMYLCAGSRRGAYEQYFGPGTRLTVT.

The chain couples TRBV28 to TRBJ1-2; 8 bases line up with TRBD1. J lost 8 bases, V lost 7 bases, and 15 bases had no gene match. Germline-derived CDR1 and CDR2 are MDHEN and SYDVKM. This CDR3 comprises 15 residues. CDR3: CASTFRTGRTMGYTF. The CDR3, as DNA: TGTGCCAGCACCTTCAGGACAGGGAGGACTATGGGCTACACCTTC.

The chain joins TRBV28 to TRBJ2-1; D unclear. Germline-derived CDR1 and CDR2 are MDHEN and SYDVKM. V lost 2 bases to trimming and J lost 7 bases, with 9 bases between them. The CDR3 loop spans 13 amino acids. CDR3 sequence reads: CASSLRSPNEQFF. The CDR3 region has the DNA TGTGCCAGCAGTTTACGTTCGCCAAATGAGCAGTTCTTC.

The CDR3 nucleotides are TGCAGCGCTGTCCATGGCGGGAGAACACTCCGCACAGATACGCAGTATTTT. Its protein product is CSAVHGGRTLRTDTQYF. The chain combines TRBV20-1 with TRBJ2-3; 7 bases map to TRBD2. The CDR3 runs 17 residues. The germline V gene encodes CDR1 DFQATT and CDR2 SNEGSKA (reference sequence).

This clonotype was seen once. The CDR3: CASSPSGRSSPRTQYF. The CDR3 DNA sequence: TGTGCCAGCAGCCCCTCGGGGAGATCTTCCCCTCGGACCCAGTACTTC. This rearrangement joins TRBV9 to TRBJ2-5; D is perhaps TRBD2 (5 bases). In germline, CDR1 is SGDLS, CDR2 YYNGEE. The CDR3 runs 16 residues. Trimming cost V 4 bases and J 7 bases, with 23 bases left between them.

This clonotype has more than one count but fewer than ten. This rearrangement joins TRBV11-2 to TRBJ1-2; maybe TRBD1 (5 bases). Trimming left V 0 bases short and J 9 bases short, with 11 bases between. This CDR3 has 13 residues. Germline V CDR1 and CDR2: SGHAT, FQNNGV. The chain's CDR3 is CASSLDPGNSYTF. The DNA of the CDR3 is TGTGCCAGCAGCTTAGATCCAGGGAACAGCTACACCTTC. Full variable domain (missing parts from reference TRBV11-2 and TRBJ1-2): EAGVAQSPRYKIIEKRQSVAFWCNPISGHATLYWYQQILGQGPKLLIQFQNNGVVDDSQLPKDRFSAERLKGVDSTLKIQPAKLEDSAVYLCASSLDPGNSYTFGSGTRLTVV.

This clonotype was observed a few times. The CDR3 DNA reads TGTGCCAGCAGTTTAGCGGGAAGCCCCTACAATGAGCAGTTCTTC. Its translation is CASSLAGSPYNEQFF. This chain connects TRBV28 to TRBJ2-1; tentative D call: TRBD2 (6 bases). The CDR3 runs to 15 residues. Per germline, CDR1 MDHEN and CDR2 SYDVKM. Between the trimmed V and J ends, which lost 2 bases and 2 bases, there was a span of 10 bases.

V usage is TRBV10-3 and J usage is TRBJ2-5, with TRBD1 matching over 7 bases. V lost 2 bases to trimming and J lost 4 bases; unmatched junction nucleotides: 16. Germline V gene sequence: CDR1 ENHRY, CDR2 SYGVKD. The CDR3 contains 18 residues. The CDR3 sequence: CAISEPGPGTVAGETQYF. In DNA form, the CDR3 reads TGTGCCATCAGTGAGCCCGGACCCGGGACAGTCGCGGGAGAGACCCAGTACTTC.

This clonotype was counted between two and nine times. This chain links TRBV7-2 with TRBJ1-6; 9 positions match TRBD1. CDR3 length equals 18 residues. Germline assignment: CDR1 SGHTA and CDR2 FQGNSA. After removal of 2 bases from V and 2 bases from J, the junction contained 7 bases not matched to a gene. CDR3 region: CASSLRTGVRTYNSPLHF. The CDR3 DNA follows: TGTGCCAGCAGCTTAAGGACAGGGGTGAGGACCTATAATTCACCCCTCCACTTT.

The chain carries TRBV7-3 and TRBJ2-5, with 8 nucleotides matching TRBD2. Germline V lookup: CDR1 SGHTA, CDR2 FQGTGA. J gave up 4 bases and V 5 bases, and 6 bases lay outside the gene matches. The CDR3 has 14 residues. As DNA, the CDR3 is TGTGCCAGCAGCCACGGGGGGGCCCTAGAGACCCAGTACTTC. It codes for CASSHGGALETQYF.

This clonotype was observed a few times. This chain links TRBV12-3 or TRBV12-4 with TRBJ1-3; possibly TRBD1 for D (5 bases). Trimming stripped 7 bases from V and 0 bases from J, with 10 bases between. The CDR3 has 14 residues. CDR3 sequence reads: CASNSGLSGNTIYF. CDR3 bases: TGTGCCAGCAATTCGGGACTCTCTGGAAACACCATATATTTT.

For this clonotype: The junction differs from germline at one of its ends, possibly a read error. V gene TRBV18 combines with J gene TRBJ1-3; D is ambiguous. The CDR3 is made up of 17 amino acids. Germline CDR1 and CDR2: KGHSH and LQKENI. CDR3 protein: CASSPTSRPTSGNTIDF. The CDR3 DNA reads TGTGCCAGCTCACCCACTTCCCGGCCGACCTCTGGAAACACCATAGATTTT.

The chain links TRBV15 to TRBJ2-3; D is perhaps TRBD2 (6 bases). Trimming took off 8 bases at V and 2 bases at J, with 17 bases between the two ends. The CDR3 is 15 amino acids. Per the germline V gene, CDR1 is LNHNV and CDR2 is YYDKDF (reference sequence). CDR3 in DNA: TGTGCCACCGGGGGATCGGGACTCCTCACAGATACGCAGTATTTT. It codes for CATGGSGLLTDTQYF.

This clonotype occurred many times. V usage is TRBV30 and J usage is TRBJ2-1, with 8 bases matching TRBD2. Germline V gene data show CDR1 as GTSNPN and CDR2 as SVGIG (reference sequence). CDR3 size: 14 residues. V lost 3 bases, J lost 6 bases, and 7 bases stayed unmatched. CDR3 protein: CAWRAPGGGNEQFF. The CDR3 DNA reads TGTGCCTGGAGAGCCCCCGGGGGGGGCAATGAGCAGTTCTTC.

This clonotype was seen a handful of times. The chain carries TRBV6-2 or TRBV6-3 and TRBJ2-4; D is uncertain. The CDR3 runs 16 residues. Trimming removed 2 bases from V and 0 bases from J, with 11 bases in between. CDR1 is MNHEY, CDR2 SVGEGT, per germline. The CDR3 nucleotides read TGTGCCAGCAGTTACGGCCATGTTATAGCCAAAAACATTCAGTACTTC. Translation gives CASSYGHVIAKNIQYF.

The CDR3 here is CASSFDGRQSNQPQHF. CDR3 DNA sequence: TGCGCCAGCAGCTTTGACGGCCGTCAGTCCAATCAGCCCCAGCATTTT. The chain links TRBV5-1 to TRBJ1-5; D gene unclear. Germline-derived CDR1 and CDR2 are SGHRS and YFSETQ. The CDR3 runs to 16 residues. V lost 2 bases to trimming and J lost 3 bases, with 15 bases between them.